A selection of T cell receptor beta chains follows, all from one sample in a study of blood T cell repertoires in COVID-19. Measured with immunoSEQ multiplex PCR; TCRdb has only the in-frame clones, and not every one. The table records around 250,000 clones, about four fifths of them present only once. Sequencing input: peripheral blood. These receptors came from a man aged 25-40 years who had recovered from COVID-19. The CDR3 runs from the conserved cysteine through the conserved F or W. A D gene is named only where the DNA matches it firmly. Size tells how often a clone was seen (once, few, many) or the class of an expanded clone, and some rows leave it out.

>TRBJ1-5|TRBD1|TRBV7-2|-
TGTGCCAGCAGCTTAGGACCGGGACAGGGGGTCCAGCCCCAGCATTTT
CASSLGPGQGVQPQHF
>TRBJ2-5|-|TRBV29-1|-
TGCAGCGCCTGCACCGGGTCCCAAGAGACCCAGTACTTC
CSACTGSQETQYF
>TRBJ1-5|-|TRBV15|-
TGTGCCACCAGCAGAGATTACCAGGCTTCGCAGCCCCAGCATTTT
CATSRDYQASQPQHF
>TRBJ1-5|TRBD1|TRBV20-1|-
TGCAGTGCTAGTAATCCAGGGGGCCATCAGCCCCAGCATTTT
CSASNPGGHQPQHF
>TRBJ1-2|TRBD1|TRBV5-6|-
TGTGCCAGCAGCCCTGGTGGGACAGGTCTTGAGTATGGCTATGGCTACACCTTC
CASSPGGTGLEYGYGYTF
>TRBJ2-3|TRBD2|TRBV20-1|-
TGCAGTGCTAGTTTGGCGGGGGGCACAGATACGCAGTATTTT
CSASLAGGTDTQYF
>TRBJ1-4|TRBD1|TRBV4-1|-
TGCGCCAGCAGCCTCACAGGGGGCGTTGGAGAAAAACTGTTTTTT
CASSLTGGVGEKLFF
>TRBJ1-1|-|TRBV4-1|-
TGCGCCAGCAGCCAAGAGGGAGGGACTATGAACACTGAAGCTTTCTTT
CASSQEGGTMNTEAFF
>TRBJ2-5|TRBD1|TRBV5-6|-
TGTGCCAGCAGCTTGTGGCAGGGGGAAGAGACCCAGTACTTC
CASSLWQGEETQYF
>TRBJ2-5|-|TRBV25-1|-
TGTGCCAGCAGTGAATGGTCAACAGAACAAGAGACCCAGTACTTC
CASSEWSTEQETQYF
>TRBJ1-1|-|TRBV12-5|few
TGTGCTAGTGGTATGGGGCTTGGTGAAGCTTTCTTT
CASGMGLGEAFF
>TRBJ2-7|TRBD1|TRBV5-4|-
TGTGCCAGCAGCTTCAGACAGGGGCGCCAGTACGAGCAGTACTTC
CASSFRQGRQYEQYF
>TRBJ2-3|-|TRBV18|once
TGTGCCAGCTCACCGAGGGCCGATTCCCGCACAGATACGCAGTATTTT
CASSPRADSRTDTQYF
>TRBJ1-2|-|TRBV13|-
TGTGCCAGCAGCTTCAGGGGATATGGCTACACCTTC
CASSFRGYGYTF
>TRBJ1-1|-|TRBV19|-
TGTGCCAGTAGTATAGAAGGGGGTATCGTCGCTTTCTTT
CASSIEGGIVAFF
>TRBJ2-3|TRBD1|TRBV11-3|-
TGTGCTTCGCAGGGGGCCTCAGATACGCAGTATTTT
CASQGASDTQYF
>TRBJ1-3|TRBD1|TRBV7-9|-
TGTGCCAGCAGCCAGAGACAGGGGGCCTCTGGAAACACCATATATTTT
CASSQRQGASGNTIYF
>TRBJ2-7|TRBD1|TRBV7-9|-
TGTGCCAGCAGCTTCTGGGACAGGGGTTCCTACGAGCAGTACTTC
CASSFWDRGSYEQYF
>TRBJ2-3|TRBD1|TRBV6-5|-
TGTGCCAGCCAATTCACAGGGGGCAGCGCAGATACGCAGTATTTT
CASQFTGGSADTQYF
>TRBJ2-3|-|TRBV4-1|-
TGCGCCAGCAGCCAAGATCCACAGGGCGCCGGGGTCGGTACGCAGTATTTT
CASSQDPQGAGVGTQYF
>TRBJ2-3|-|TRBV6-4|-
TGTGCCAGCAGTACAGAAATTGCAGATACGCAGTATTTT
CASSTEIADTQYF
>TRBJ2-3|TRBD2|TRBV2|-
TGTGCCAGCAGTGAGACTAGCGGGGGGACGAGCACGCAGTATTTT
CASSETSGGTSTQYF
>TRBJ2-7|-|TRBV18|-
TGTGCCAGCTCACCCTCCTGGGCCACCGATGACTACGAGCAGTACTTC
CASSPSWATDDYEQYF
>TRBJ1-6|-|TRBV5-6|-
TGTGCCAGCAGCTTTATACAGGAACATAATTCACCCCTCCACTTT
CASSFIQEHNSPLHF
>TRBJ1-5|-|TRBV3-1/TRBV3-2|-
TGTGCCAGCAGCCAAGAATTATACAATCAGCCCCAGCATTTT
CASSQELYNQPQHF
>TRBJ1-2|-|TRBV28|-
TGTGCCAGCAGTTTACCGCAGGGTTTCTCTAGCTACACCTTC
CASSLPQGFSSYTF
>TRBJ1-2|-|TRBV29-1|once
TGCAGCGTTGACGGTGTTTATGGCTACACCTTC
CSVDGVYGYTF
>TRBJ1-1|-|TRBV6-5|-
TGTGCCAGCAGGTCCGACAGTTTGGACACTGAAGCTTTCTTT
CASRSDSLDTEAFF
>TRBJ2-7|TRBD1|TRBV29-1|-
TGCAGCGTCGGGACAGACTACGAGCAGTACTTC
CSVGTDYEQYF
>TRBJ1-2|-|TRBV5-1|-
TGCGCCAGCAGCTCGGAGAACTATGGCTACACCTTC
CASSSENYGYTF
>TRBJ2-7|TRBD2|TRBV6-5|-
TGTGCCAGCAGGTTTGACCCGACTAGCGGGTACGAGCAGTACTTC
CASRFDPTSGYEQYF
>TRBJ2-3|TRBD2|TRBV7-6|-
TGTGCCAGCAGCTTAGACCCCGGGACTAGCGGTATTACGCAGTATTTT
CASSLDPGTSGITQYF
>TRBJ1-5|-|TRBV10-2|-
TGCGCCAGCAGTGCGCAGGCCTATCAGCCCCAGCATTTT
CASSAQAYQPQHF
>TRBJ2-2|TRBD1|TRBV15|-
TGTGCCACCAGCGAGGGGACAGGGTCCGGGGAGCTGTTTTTT
CATSEGTGSGELFF
>TRBJ1-4|-|TRBV18|-
TGTGCCAGCTCTCAAACACAGGGCTTCGGTAATGAAAAACTGTTTTTT
CASSQTQGFGNEKLFF
>TRBJ1-2|-|TRBV7-2|-
TGTGCCAGCAGCCGCGCAACCGGGACACAATATAACTATGGCTACACCTTC
CASSRATGTQYNYGYTF
>TRBJ1-1|TRBD1|TRBV9|-
TGTGCCAGCAGCGTAGGGGGACAGGGGACTACTGAAGCTTTCTTT
CASSVGGQGTTEAFF
>TRBJ1-1|-|TRBV7-9|-
TGTGCCAGCAGCGCGCCTCCGGTAACTGAAGCTTTCTTT
CASSAPPVTEAFF
>TRBJ1-4|TRBD1|TRBV5-5|-
TGTGCCAGCAGCGTTCAGGGGGCGTCTGAAAAACTGTTTTTT
CASSVQGASEKLFF
>TRBJ1-5|-|TRBV10-2|few
TGCGCCAGCAGTGAACGGGCAGGGGGCAATCAGCCCCAGCATTTT
CASSERAGGNQPQHF
>TRBJ1-1|-|TRBV20-1|once
TGCAGTGCTAGTGCGCCCGGGGACACTGAAGCTTTCTTT
CSASAPGDTEAFF
>TRBJ1-5|-|TRBV3-1/TRBV3-2|-
TGTGCCAGCAGCCAAGATCTTGGGAGGGGAGGGTATTCGAATCAGCCCCAGCATTTT
CASSQDLGRGGYSNQPQHF
>TRBJ1-1|-|TRBV3-1/TRBV3-2|-
TGTGCCAGCAGTCAAGCGGGATCGTCCACTGAAGCTTTCTTT
CASSQAGSSTEAFF
>TRBJ2-1|-|TRBV6-5|-
TGTGCCAGCAGGAAAACTAGTAGCAATGAGCAGTTCTTC
CASRKTSSNEQFF
>TRBJ1-2|-|TRBV6-5|-
TGTGCCAGCAGTTACGGGGGGACGCCCCCCGGCTACACCTTC
CASSYGGTPPGYTF
>TRBJ1-1|TRBD1|TRBV10-3|-
TGTGCCATCAGGGGGACAGACACTGAAGCTTTCTTT
CAIRGTDTEAFF
>TRBJ2-3|TRBD1|TRBV14|-
TGTGCCAGCAGCTCTGGGACAGTCCCTTATACGCAGTATTTT
CASSSGTVPYTQYF